This T cell receptor (beta chain) derives from a study of blood T cells in healthy people across ages. The CDR3 is 17 residues long. Trimming took off 5 bases at V and 5 bases at J, with 21 bases between the two ends. The germline V gene has CDR1 MNHEY and CDR2 SMNVEV (reference sequence). With a J-beta primer mix and a sample-barcoded 5' primer, a second PCR ran roughly 6 to 12 cycles. TCRdb analysed the 5' RACE reads with MiXCR anew, one entry per CDR3 protein. Seen here are around 900,000 distinct CDR3 sequences, roughly 51% observed once, and the top ten hold 20% to 25%. Material for sequencing was blood. The J gene is TRBJ2-2, the V gene TRBV27; the D gene is possibly TRBD1 (5 bases). The sequence was obtained from a woman in her sixties in good health. For the CDR3, the DNA is TGTGCCAGCAGTCCTCGGGCAACAGGTCAAGCAACCGGGGAGCTGTTTTTT. Its translation: CASSPRATGQATGELFF.